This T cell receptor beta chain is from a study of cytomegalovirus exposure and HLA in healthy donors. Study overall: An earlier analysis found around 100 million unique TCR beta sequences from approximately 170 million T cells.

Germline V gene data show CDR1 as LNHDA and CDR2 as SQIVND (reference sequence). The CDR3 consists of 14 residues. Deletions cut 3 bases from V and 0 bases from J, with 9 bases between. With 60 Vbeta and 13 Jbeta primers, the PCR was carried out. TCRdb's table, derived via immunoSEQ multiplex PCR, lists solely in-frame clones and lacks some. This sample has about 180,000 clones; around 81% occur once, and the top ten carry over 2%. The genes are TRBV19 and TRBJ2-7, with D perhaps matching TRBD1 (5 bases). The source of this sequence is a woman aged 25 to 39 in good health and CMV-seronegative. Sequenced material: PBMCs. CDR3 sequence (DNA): TGTGCCAGTAGTATCGACAGTAGCTCCTACGAGCAGTACTTC. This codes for CASSIDSSSYEQYF.